The sequence of this T cell receptor beta chain was determined in a study of technical replicates of blood from a handful of donors. The ends were cut back, 2 bases at V and 6 bases at J, with 14 bases in the middle. Per germline, CDR1 SGHTA and CDR2 FQGNSA. The CDR3 is made up of 14 amino acids. Sequencing was performed with immunoSEQ multiplex PCR; in TCRdb, only in-frame clones are kept and a portion is missing. Of tens of thousands of clones listed, roughly 95% are singletons. Sequencing was performed on PBMCs. V usage is TRBV7-2 and J usage is TRBJ2-7, with D perhaps TRBD2 (7 bases). This clonotype originated in a human donor in good health. Some clones in this sample may be carry-over from other donors' samples. The CDR3 DNA follows: TGTGCCAGCAGCTTACGACCGGCGGGGGCCGAGCAGTACTTC. Encoded protein: CASSLRPAGAEQYF.